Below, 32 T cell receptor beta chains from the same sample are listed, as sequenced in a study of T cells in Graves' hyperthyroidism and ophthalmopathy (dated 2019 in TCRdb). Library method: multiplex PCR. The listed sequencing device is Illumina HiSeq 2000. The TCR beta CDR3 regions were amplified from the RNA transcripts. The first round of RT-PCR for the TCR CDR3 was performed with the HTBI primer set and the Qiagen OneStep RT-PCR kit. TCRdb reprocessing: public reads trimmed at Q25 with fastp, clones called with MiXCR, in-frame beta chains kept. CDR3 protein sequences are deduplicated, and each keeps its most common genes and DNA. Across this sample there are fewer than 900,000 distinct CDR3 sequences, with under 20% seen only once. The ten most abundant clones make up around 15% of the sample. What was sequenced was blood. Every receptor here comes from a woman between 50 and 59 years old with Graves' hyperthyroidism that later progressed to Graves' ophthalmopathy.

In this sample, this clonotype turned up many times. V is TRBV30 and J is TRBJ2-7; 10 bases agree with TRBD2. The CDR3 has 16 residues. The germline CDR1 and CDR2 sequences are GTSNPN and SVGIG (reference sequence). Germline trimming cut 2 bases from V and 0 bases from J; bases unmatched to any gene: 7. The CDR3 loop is CAWSPIAGGHSYEQYF. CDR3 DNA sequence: TGTGCCTGGAGTCCAATAGCGGGGGGTCACTCCTACGAGCAGTACTTC.

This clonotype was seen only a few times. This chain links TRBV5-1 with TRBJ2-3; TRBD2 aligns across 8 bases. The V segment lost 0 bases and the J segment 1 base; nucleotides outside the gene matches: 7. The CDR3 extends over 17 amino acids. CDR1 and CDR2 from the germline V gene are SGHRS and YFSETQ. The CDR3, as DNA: TGCGCCAGCAGCTTGGGGTCGAGCGGGGGCGGCACAGATACGCAGTATTTT. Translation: CASSLGSSGGGTDTQYF.

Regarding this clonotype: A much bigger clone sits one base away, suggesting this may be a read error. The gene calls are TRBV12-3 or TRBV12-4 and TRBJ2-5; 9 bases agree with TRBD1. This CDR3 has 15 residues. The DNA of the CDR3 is TGTGGCAGCAGTTTCGGGGGGACAGGGATGAAGACCCAGTACTTC. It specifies CGSSFGGTGMKTQYF.

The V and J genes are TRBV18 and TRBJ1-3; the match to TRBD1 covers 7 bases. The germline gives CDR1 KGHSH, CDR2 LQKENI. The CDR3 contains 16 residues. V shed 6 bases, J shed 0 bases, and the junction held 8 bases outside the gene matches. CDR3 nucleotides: TGTGCCAGCTCCCTCGGACAGGTCTTCTCTGGAAACACCATATATTTT. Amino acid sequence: CASSLGQVFSGNTIYF.

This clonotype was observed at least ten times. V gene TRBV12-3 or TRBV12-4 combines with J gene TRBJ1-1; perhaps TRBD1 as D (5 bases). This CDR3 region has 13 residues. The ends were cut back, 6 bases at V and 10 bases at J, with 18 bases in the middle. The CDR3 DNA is TGTGCCAGCAGAAAATCTCCGGGACTCTTAGCTTTCTTT. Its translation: CASRKSPGLLAFF.

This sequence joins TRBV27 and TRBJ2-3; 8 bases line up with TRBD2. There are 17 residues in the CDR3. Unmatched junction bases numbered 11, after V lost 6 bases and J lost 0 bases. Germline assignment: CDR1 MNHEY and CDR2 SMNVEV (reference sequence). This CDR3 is CASSLIGGGLSTDTQYF. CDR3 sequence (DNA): TGTGCCAGCAGCCTAATCGGGGGGGGATTGAGCACAGATACGCAGTATTTT.

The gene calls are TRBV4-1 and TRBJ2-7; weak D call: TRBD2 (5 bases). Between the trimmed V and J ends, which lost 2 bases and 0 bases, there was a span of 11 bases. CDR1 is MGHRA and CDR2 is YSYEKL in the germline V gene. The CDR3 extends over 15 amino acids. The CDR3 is CASSQPAESSYEQYF. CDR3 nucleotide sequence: TGCGCCAGCAGCCAACCAGCGGAAAGCTCCTACGAGCAGTACTTC.

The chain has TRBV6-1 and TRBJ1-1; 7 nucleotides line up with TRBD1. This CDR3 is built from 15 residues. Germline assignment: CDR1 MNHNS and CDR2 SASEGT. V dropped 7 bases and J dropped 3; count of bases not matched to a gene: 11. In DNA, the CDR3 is TGTGCCAGCAAGGGGCAGGGGGACGGATACACTGAAGCTTTCTTT. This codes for CASKGQGDGYTEAFF.

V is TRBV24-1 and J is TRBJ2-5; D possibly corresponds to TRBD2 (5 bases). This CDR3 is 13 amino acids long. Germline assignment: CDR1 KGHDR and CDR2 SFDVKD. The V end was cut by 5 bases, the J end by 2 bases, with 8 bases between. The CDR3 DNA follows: TGTGCCACCAGTGCGGGGTGGCAAGAGACCCAGTACTTC. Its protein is CATSAGWQETQYF.

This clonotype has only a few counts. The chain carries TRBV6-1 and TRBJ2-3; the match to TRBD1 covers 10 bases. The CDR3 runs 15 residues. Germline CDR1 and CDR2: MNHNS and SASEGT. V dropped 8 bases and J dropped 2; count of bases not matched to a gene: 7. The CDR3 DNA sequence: TGTGCCAGCCGTTGGACAGGGGGTGACACAGATACGCAGTATTTT. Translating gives CASRWTGGDTDTQYF.

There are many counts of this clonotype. The CDR3 DNA reads as TGTGCCAGCAGCTTAGTGGGACTAGCGGACGAGCAGTACTTC. This gives the protein CASSLVGLADEQYF. The J gene is TRBJ2-7, the V gene TRBV11-2; TRBD2 matches 11 bases. The germline CDR1 and CDR2 sequences are SGHAT and FQNNGV. V was clipped by 1 base and J by 5 bases; unmatched bases: 1. CDR3 size: 14 residues.

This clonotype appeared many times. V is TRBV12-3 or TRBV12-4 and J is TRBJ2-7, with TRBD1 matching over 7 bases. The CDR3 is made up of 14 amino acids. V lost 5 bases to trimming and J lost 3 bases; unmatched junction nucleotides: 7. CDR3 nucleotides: TGTGCCAGCAGTACGACGGACAGGAGCTACGAGCAGTACTTC. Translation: CASSTTDRSYEQYF.

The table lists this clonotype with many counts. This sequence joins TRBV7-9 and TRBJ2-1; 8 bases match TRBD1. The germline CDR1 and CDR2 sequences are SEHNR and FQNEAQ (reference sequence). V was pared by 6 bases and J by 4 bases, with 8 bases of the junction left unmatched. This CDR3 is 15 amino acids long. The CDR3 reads CASSTGTGDYNEQFF. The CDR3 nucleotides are TGTGCCAGCAGTACCGGGACAGGTGATTACAATGAGCAGTTCTTC.

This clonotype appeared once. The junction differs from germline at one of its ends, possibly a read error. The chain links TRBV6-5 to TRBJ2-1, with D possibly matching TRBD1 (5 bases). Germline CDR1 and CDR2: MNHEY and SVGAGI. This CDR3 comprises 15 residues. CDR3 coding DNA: TGTGCCAGCAGTGACTCGGCAGGGCGGCTCAATGAGCAGTTCTTC. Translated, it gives CASSDSAGRLNEQFF.

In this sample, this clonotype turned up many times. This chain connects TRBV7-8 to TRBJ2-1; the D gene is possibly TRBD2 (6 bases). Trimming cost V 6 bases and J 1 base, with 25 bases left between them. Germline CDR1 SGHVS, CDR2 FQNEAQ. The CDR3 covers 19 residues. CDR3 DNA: TGTGCCAGCAGGTCCGTCTGGGGGGTGTCGAGTCGGTCCTACAATGAGCAGTTCTTC. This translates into CASRSVWGVSSRSYNEQFF.

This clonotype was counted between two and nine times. This CDR3 is CASSGRGVHGYTF. CDR3 DNA: TGTGCCAGCAGCGGACGCGGAGTACATGGCTACACCTTC. The chain uses TRBV6-1 and TRBJ1-2, with D unresolved. The CDR3 loop spans 13 amino acids. Germline lookup yields CDR1 MNHNS and CDR2 SASEGT. Trimming removed 6 bases from V and 6 bases from J, with 14 bases in between.

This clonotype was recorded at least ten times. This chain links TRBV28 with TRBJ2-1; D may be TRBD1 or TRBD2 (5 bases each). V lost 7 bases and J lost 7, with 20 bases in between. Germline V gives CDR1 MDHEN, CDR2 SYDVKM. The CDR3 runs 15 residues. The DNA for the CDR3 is TGTGCCAGCACTCTCCTCGATAGGGGAGATAATGAGCAGTTCTTC. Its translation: CASTLLDRGDNEQFF. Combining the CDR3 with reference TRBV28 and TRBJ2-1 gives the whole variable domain DVKVTQSSRYLVKRTGEKVFLECVQDMDHENMFWYRQDPGLGLRLIYFSYDVKMKEKGDIPEGYSVSREKKERFSLILESASTNQTSMYLCASTLLDRGDNEQFFGPGTRLTVL.

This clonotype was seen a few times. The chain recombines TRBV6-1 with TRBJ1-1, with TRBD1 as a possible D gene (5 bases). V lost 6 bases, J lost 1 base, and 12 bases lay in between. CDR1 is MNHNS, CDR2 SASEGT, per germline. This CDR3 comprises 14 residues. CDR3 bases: TGTGCCAGCAGACCACAGGCTAGGAACACTGAAGCTTTCTTT. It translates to CASRPQARNTEAFF.

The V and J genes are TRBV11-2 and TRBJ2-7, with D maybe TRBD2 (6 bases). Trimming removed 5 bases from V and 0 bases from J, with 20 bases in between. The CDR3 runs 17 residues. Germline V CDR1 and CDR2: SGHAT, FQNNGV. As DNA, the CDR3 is TGTGCCAGCAGCCCCAGCTCCCCCCAGCGGGCCTCCTACGAGCAGTACTTC. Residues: CASSPSSPQRASYEQYF.

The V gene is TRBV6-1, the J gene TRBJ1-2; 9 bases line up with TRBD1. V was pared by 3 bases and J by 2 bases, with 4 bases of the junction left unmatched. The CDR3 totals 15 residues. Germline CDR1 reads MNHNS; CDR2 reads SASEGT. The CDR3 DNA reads TGTGCCAGCAGTGACAAACAGGGGGCCAACTATGGCTACACCTTC. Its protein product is CASSDKQGANYGYTF.

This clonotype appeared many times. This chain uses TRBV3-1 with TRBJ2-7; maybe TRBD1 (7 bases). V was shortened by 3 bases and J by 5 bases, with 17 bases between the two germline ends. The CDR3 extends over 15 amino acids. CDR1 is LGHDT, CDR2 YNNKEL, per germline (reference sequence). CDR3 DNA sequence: TGTGCCAGCAGCCAGGTCGGACAGGCGGGACACGAGCAGTACTTC. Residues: CASSQVGQAGHEQYF.

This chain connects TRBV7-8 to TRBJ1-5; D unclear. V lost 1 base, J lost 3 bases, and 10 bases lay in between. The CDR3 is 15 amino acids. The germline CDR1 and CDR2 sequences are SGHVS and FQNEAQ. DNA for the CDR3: TGTGCCAGCAGCTTAGATTGGGGTAACAATCAGCCCCAGCATTTT. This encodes CASSLDWGNNQPQHF.

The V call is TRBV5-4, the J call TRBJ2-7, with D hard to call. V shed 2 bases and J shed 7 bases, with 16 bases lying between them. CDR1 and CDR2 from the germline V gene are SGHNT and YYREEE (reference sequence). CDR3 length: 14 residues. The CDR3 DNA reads TGTGCCAGCAGCTTCACAAATAATGACGGTGAGCAGTACTTC. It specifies CASSFTNNDGEQYF.

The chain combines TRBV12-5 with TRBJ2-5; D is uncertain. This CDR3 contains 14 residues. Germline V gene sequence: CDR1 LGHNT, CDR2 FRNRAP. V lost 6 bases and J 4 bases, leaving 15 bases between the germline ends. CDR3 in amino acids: CASGKVGGLETQYF. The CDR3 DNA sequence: TGTGCTAGTGGCAAAGTGGGTGGTTTAGAGACCCAGTACTTC.

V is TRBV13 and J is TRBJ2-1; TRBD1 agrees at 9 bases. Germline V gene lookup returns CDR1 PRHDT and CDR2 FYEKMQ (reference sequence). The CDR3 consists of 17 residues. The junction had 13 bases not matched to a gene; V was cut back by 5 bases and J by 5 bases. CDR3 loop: CASSIFGTGKADNEQFF. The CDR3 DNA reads TGTGCCAGCAGCATATTCGGGACAGGGAAGGCGGACAATGAGCAGTTCTTC.

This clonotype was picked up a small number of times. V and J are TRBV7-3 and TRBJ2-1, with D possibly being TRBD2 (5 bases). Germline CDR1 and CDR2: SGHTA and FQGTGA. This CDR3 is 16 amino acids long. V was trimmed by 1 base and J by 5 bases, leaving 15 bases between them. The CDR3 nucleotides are TGTGCCAGCAGCTTAATACCTACCCCGGGGAACAATGAGCAGTTCTTC. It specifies CASSLIPTPGNNEQFF.

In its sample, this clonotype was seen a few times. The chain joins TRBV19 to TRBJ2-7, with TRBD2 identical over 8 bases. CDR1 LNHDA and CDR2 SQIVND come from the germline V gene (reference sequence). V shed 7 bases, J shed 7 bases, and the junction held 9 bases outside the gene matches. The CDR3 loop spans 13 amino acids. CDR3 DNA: TGTGCCAGTACCTTAGCGGGGATCGGGGAGCAGTACTTC. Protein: CASTLAGIGEQYF.

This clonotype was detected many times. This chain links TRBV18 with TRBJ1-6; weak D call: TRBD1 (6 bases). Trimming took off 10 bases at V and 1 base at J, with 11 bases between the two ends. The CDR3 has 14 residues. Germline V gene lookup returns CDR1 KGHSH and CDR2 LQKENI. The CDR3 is CATRRGSYNSPLHF. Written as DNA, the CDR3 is TGTGCCACCAGGAGGGGGTCCTATAATTCACCCCTCCACTTT.

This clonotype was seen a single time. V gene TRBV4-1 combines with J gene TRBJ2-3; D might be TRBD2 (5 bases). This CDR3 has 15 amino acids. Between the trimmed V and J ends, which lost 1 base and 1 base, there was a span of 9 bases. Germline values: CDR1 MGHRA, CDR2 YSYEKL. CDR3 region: CASSQAWGGTDTQYF. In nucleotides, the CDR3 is TGCGCCAGCAGCCAAGCGTGGGGAGGCACAGATACGCAGTATTTT.

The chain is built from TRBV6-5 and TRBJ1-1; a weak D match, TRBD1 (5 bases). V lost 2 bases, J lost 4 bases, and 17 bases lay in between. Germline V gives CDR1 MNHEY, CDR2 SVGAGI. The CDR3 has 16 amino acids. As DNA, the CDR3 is TGTGCCAGCAGTTACCAGGGACTGCCGGGTGGCACTGAAGCTTTCTTT. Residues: CASSYQGLPGGTEAFF.

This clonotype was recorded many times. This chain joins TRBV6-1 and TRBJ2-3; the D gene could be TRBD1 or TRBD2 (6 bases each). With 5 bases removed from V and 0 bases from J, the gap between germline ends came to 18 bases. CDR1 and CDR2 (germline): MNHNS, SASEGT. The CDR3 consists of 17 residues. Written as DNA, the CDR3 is TGTGCCAGCAGTTTTCTAAGGGGGGCGTTTAGCACAGATACGCAGTATTTT. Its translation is CASSFLRGAFSTDTQYF.

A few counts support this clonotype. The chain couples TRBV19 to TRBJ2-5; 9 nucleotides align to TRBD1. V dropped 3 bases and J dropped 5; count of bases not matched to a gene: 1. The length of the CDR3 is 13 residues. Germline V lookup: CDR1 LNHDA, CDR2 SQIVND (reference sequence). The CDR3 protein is CASSIGQGETQYF. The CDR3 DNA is TGTGCCAGTAGTATTGGACAGGGGGAGACCCAGTACTTC.